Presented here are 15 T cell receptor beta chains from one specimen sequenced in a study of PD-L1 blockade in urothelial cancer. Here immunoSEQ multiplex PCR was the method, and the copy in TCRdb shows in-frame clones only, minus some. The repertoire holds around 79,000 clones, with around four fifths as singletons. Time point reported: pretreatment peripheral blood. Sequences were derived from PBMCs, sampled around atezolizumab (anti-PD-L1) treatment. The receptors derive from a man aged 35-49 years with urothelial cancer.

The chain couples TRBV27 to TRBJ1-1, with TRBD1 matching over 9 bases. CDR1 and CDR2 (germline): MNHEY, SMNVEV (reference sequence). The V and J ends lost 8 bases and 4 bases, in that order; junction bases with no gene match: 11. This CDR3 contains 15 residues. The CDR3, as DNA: TGTGCCAGCGGGGAAGCCGGGACAGGGAGCACTGAAGCTTTCTTT. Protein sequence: CASGEAGTGSTEAFF.

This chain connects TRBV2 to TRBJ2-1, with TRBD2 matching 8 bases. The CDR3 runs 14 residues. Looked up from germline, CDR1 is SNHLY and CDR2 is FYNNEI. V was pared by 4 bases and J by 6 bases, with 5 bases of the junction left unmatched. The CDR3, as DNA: TGTGCCAGCAGTGGCGGGACTAGTATCAATGAGCAGTTCTTC. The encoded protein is CASSGGTSINEQFF.

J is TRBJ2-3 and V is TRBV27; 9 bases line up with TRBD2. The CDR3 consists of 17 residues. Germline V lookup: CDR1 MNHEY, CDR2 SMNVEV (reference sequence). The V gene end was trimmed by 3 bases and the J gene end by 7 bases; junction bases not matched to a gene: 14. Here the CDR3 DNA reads TGTGCCAGCAGTTTGAAACCCCCGCTGAGCGGGAGGAATACGCAGTATTTT. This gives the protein CASSLKPPLSGRNTQYF.

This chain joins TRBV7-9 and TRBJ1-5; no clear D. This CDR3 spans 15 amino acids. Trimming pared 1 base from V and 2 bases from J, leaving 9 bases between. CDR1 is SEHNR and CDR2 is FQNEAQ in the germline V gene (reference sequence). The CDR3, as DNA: TGTGCCAGCAGCTTAGGGTCAAGCCGCAATCAGCCCCAGCATTTT. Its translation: CASSLGSSRNQPQHF.

CDR3 sequence (DNA): TGTGCCAGTAGTCTTGAGGGGGCGCGGAGCAATCAGCCCCAGCATTTT. This sequence encodes CASSLEGARSNQPQHF. The V and J genes are TRBV19 and TRBJ1-5; 7 nucleotides line up with TRBD1. Per the germline V gene, CDR1 is LNHDA and CDR2 is SQIVND (reference sequence). Trimming at V came to 5 bases and at J to 1 base, leaving 8 bases not matched to a gene. The CDR3 runs to 16 residues.

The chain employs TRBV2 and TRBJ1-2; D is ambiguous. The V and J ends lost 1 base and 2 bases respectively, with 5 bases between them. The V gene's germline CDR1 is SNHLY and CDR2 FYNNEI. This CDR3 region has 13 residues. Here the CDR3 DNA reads TGTGCCAGCAGTGAAGACACGAACTATGGCTACACCTTC. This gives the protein CASSEDTNYGYTF. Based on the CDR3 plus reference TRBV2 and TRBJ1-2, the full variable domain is EPEVTQTPSHQVTQMGQEVILRCVPISNHLYFYWYRQILGQKVEFLVSFYNNEISEKSEIFDDQFSVERPDGSNFTLKIRSTKLEDSAMYFCASSEDTNYGYTFGSGTRLTVV.

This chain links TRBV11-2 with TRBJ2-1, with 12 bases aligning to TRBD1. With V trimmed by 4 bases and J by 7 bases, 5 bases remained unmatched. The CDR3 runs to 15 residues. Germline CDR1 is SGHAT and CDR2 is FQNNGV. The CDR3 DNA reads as TGTGCCAGCAGCTCGGGACAGGGGGCAGGTAATGAGCAGTTCTTC. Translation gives CASSSGQGAGNEQFF.

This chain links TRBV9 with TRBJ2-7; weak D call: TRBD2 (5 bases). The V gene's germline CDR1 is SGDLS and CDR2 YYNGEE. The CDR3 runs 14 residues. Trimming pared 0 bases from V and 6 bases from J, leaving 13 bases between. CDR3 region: CASSVVSRAGEQYF. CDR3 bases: TGTGCCAGCAGCGTAGTTAGCCGGGCGGGCGAGCAGTACTTC.

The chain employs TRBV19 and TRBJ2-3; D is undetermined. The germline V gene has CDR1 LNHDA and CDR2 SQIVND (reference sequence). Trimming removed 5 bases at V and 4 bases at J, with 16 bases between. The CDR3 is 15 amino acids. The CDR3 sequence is CASSSLPGNPDTQYF. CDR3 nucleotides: TGTGCCAGTAGTTCCCTCCCGGGTAATCCAGATACGCAGTATTTT.

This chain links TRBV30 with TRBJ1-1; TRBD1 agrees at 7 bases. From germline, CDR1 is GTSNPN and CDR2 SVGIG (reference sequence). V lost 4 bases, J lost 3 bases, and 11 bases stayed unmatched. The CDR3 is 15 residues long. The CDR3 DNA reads TGTGCCTGGACCAGGGGGTGGGGATTGGACACTGAAGCTTTCTTT. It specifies CAWTRGWGLDTEAFF.

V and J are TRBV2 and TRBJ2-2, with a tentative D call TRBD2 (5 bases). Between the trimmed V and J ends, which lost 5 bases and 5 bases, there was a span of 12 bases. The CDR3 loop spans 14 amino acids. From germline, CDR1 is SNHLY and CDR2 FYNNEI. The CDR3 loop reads CASSSSRGTGELFF. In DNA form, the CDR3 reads TGTGCCAGCAGTTCGTCCCGAGGGACCGGGGAGCTGTTTTTT.

The CDR3 here is CASSSDLAGVHNEQFF. The CDR3 bases are TGCGCCAGCAGCTCGGACCTAGCGGGAGTACACAATGAGCAGTTCTTC. The chain links TRBV5-1 to TRBJ2-1, with 10 bases identical to TRBD2. CDR3 length: 16 amino acids. Germline values: CDR1 SGHRS, CDR2 YFSETQ. Losses at the gene ends were 3 bases for V and 5 bases for J; bases not matched to a gene: 8.

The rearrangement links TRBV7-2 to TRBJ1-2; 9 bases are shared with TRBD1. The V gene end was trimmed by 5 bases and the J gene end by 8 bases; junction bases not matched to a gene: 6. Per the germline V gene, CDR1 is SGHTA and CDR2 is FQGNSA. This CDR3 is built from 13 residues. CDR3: CASSEGQGSGYTF. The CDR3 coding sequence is TGTGCCAGCAGCGAAGGACAGGGGTCAGGCTACACCTTC.

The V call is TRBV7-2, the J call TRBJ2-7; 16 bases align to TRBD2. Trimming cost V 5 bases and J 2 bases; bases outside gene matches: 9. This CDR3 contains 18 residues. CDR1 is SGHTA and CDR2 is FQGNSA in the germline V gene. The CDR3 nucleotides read TGTGCCAGCAGCGTAGAGGGGACTAGCGGGAGGGCCCCCTACGAGCAGTACTTC. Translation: CASSVEGTSGRAPYEQYF.

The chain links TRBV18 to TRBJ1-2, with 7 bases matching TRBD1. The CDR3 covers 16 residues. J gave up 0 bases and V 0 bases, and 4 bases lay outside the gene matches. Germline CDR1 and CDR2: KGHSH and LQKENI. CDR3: CASSPPKGQANYGYTF. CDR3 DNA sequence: TGTGCCAGCTCACCACCGAAAGGACAGGCTAACTATGGCTACACCTTC.